One and the same sample provided the 32 T cell receptor beta chains below, sequenced in a study of blood T cell repertoires in COVID-19. Sequenced by immunoSEQ multiplex PCR; TCRdb stores in-frame clones only, minus some. There are about 46,000 clones in the sample; 88% occur only once, and 8% lies in the top ten. The sample was peripheral blood. The receptors were sampled from a man aged 50 or older with acute or convalescent COVID-19.

This chain uses TRBV19 with TRBJ1-1; D ambiguous. This CDR3 spans 13 amino acids. Trimming took off 3 bases at V and 3 bases at J, with 8 bases between the two ends. Germline CDR1 reads LNHDA; CDR2 reads SQIVND (reference sequence). The DNA of the CDR3 is TGTGCCAGTAGTATCAGTATTGACACTGAAGCTTTCTTT. Translated, it gives CASSISIDTEAFF.

The CDR3 region has the DNA TGCGCCAGCAGCTTTGGACTAGCGGGGGAGCAGTACTTC. This sequence encodes CASSFGLAGEQYF. The J gene is TRBJ2-7, the V gene TRBV5-1, with TRBD2 matching 12 bases. After removal of 2 bases from V and 7 bases from J, the junction contained 1 base not matched to a gene. CDR3 length: 13 residues. The germline gives CDR1 SGHRS, CDR2 YFSETQ.

The V gene is TRBV28, the J gene TRBJ1-5; D call uncertain. CDR3 length equals 14 residues. V shed 4 bases and J shed 0 bases, with 7 bases lying between them. The germline V gene encodes CDR1 MDHEN and CDR2 SYDVKM. CDR3: CASSYSGSNQPQHF. CDR3 bases: TGTGCCAGCAGTTACTCAGGTAGCAATCAGCCCCAGCATTTT.

J is TRBJ2-2 and V is TRBV7-3, with D possibly being TRBD2 (6 bases). CDR1 and CDR2 from the germline V gene are SGHTA and FQGTGA. The CDR3 contains 15 residues. The V gene lost 7 bases and the J gene lost 1 base, with 13 bases spanning the gap. The CDR3 region is CASKSGTQNTGELFF. The DNA of the CDR3 is TGTGCCAGCAAATCCGGGACTCAGAACACCGGGGAGCTGTTTTTT.

The V gene is TRBV5-6, the J gene TRBJ1-5; 7 nucleotides match TRBD1. The germline gives CDR1 SGHDT, CDR2 YYEEEE. The ends lost 2 bases at V and 4 bases at J; junction bases unmatched: 12. The CDR3 length is 17 residues. The CDR3: CASSLGGDRVRNQPQHF. The CDR3 bases are TGTGCCAGCAGCTTAGGGGGAGACAGGGTGCGGAATCAGCCCCAGCATTTT.

V and J are TRBV13 and TRBJ2-7; the D gene is possibly TRBD1 (6 bases). Per the germline V gene, CDR1 is PRHDT and CDR2 is FYEKMQ (reference sequence). The CDR3 loop spans 13 amino acids. The V end was cut by 7 bases, the J end by 3 bases, with 13 bases between. DNA for the CDR3: TGTGCCAGCACCAACTCCAGGGGCTACGAGCAGTACTTC. It specifies CASTNSRGYEQYF.

The chain has TRBV19 and TRBJ2-2, with 10 bases matching TRBD2. This CDR3 comprises 16 residues. The junction had 5 bases not matched to a gene; V was cut back by 3 bases and J by 4 bases. From germline, CDR1 is LNHDA and CDR2 SQIVND (reference sequence). The chain's CDR3 is CASSMGSGRGTGELFF. The CDR3, as DNA: TGTGCCAGTAGTATGGGAAGCGGGAGGGGCACCGGGGAGCTGTTTTTT.

This clone showed up just once. This chain links TRBV11-1 with TRBJ1-1, with D unclear. Germline V CDR1 and CDR2: SGHAT, FQDESV (reference sequence). Trimming left V 5 bases short and J 0 bases short, with 7 bases between. The CDR3 sequence is 13 residues long. CDR3 DNA: TGTGCCAGCAGCGTCCGTCTGAACACTGAAGCTTTCTTT. Its protein product is CASSVRLNTEAFF.

This chain links TRBV6-2 or TRBV6-3 with TRBJ2-2, with 7 bases fitting TRBD2. This CDR3 is built from 14 residues. With V trimmed by 4 bases and J by 3 bases, 2 bases remained unmatched. From germline, CDR1 is MNHEY and CDR2 SVGEGT. The CDR3: CASSWGGYTGELFF. The CDR3 nucleotides read TGTGCCAGCAGTTGGGGGGGGTACACCGGGGAGCTGTTTTTT.

This clone was counted between two and nine times. The rearrangement joins TRBV10-3 to TRBJ2-1, with D possibly being TRBD1 (6 bases). CDR3 length: 13 amino acids. The germline gives CDR1 ENHRY, CDR2 SYGVKD. Trimming pared 2 bases from V and 7 bases from J, leaving 9 bases between. The CDR3 protein is CAISEPQGNEQFF. As DNA, the CDR3 is TGTGCCATCAGTGAGCCGCAGGGGAATGAGCAGTTCTTC.

The rearrangement uses TRBV7-2 and TRBJ2-3; maybe TRBD2 (6 bases). Germline CDR1 SGHTA, CDR2 FQGNSA. V gave up 1 base and J gave up 2 bases, with 13 bases separating them. This CDR3 is built from 16 residues. In DNA, the CDR3 is TGTGCCAGCAGCTTAGTGTATACGGGGGTCACAGATACGCAGTATTTT. Residues: CASSLVYTGVTDTQYF.

This chain uses TRBV10-3 with TRBJ2-5; 7 bases fit TRBD2. CDR3 length: 13 amino acids. Germline lookup yields CDR1 ENHRY and CDR2 SYGVKD. Germline trimming cut 2 bases from V and 3 bases from J; bases unmatched to any gene: 0. The CDR3 here is CAISERGEETQYF. As DNA, the CDR3 is TGTGCCATCAGTGAGCGGGGGGAAGAGACCCAGTACTTC.

CDR3 sequence: CASSSDSTEAFF. For the CDR3, the DNA is TGTGCCAGCAGCTCCGACAGCACTGAAGCTTTCTTT. J is TRBJ1-1 and V is TRBV5-4, with a weak D call TRBD1 (5 bases). The CDR3 sequence is 12 residues long. Germline V CDR1 and CDR2: SGHNT, YYREEE (reference sequence). Trimming took 3 bases from V and 4 from J, leaving 7 bases between them.

The chain joins TRBV19 to TRBJ1-1; no reliable D call. Germline V lookup: CDR1 LNHDA, CDR2 SQIVND (reference sequence). The CDR3 is 13 amino acids. V lost 5 bases to trimming and J lost 4 bases, with 11 bases between them. CDR3 sequence: CASSVGGSTEAFF. The CDR3 DNA follows: TGTGCCAGTAGTGTTGGCGGGAGCACTGAAGCTTTCTTT.

The chain recombines TRBV25-1 with TRBJ1-2; D is possibly TRBD1 (6 bases). V was trimmed by 5 bases and J by 2 bases, leaving 12 bases between them. The germline V gene has CDR1 MGHDK and CDR2 SYGVNS. The length of the CDR3 is 14 residues. CDR3 nucleotide sequence: TGTGCCAGCAGTCCTGATGGACAGAACTATGGCTACACCTTC. Translation gives CASSPDGQNYGYTF.

The V call is TRBV24-1, the J call TRBJ1-1; 7 bases match TRBD1. Trimming removed 4 bases from V and 8 bases from J; junction bases left unmatched: 6. Germline CDR1 is KGHDR and CDR2 is SFDVKD. CDR3 length equals 13 residues. The CDR3 nucleotides are TGTGCCACCAGTGACGGACAGGAGAGAGAAGCTTTCTTT. Translating it yields CATSDGQEREAFF.

In nucleotides, the CDR3 is TGCAGCGCCGCAGAGCAGGGGGCGCAAACCGGGGAGCTGTTTTTT. Its translation is CSAAEQGAQTGELFF. The gene calls are TRBV29-1 and TRBJ2-2, with 8 bases aligning to TRBD1. CDR1 is SQVTM, CDR2 ANQGSEA, per germline. V lost 7 bases and J lost 5; bases outside the gene matches: 12. This CDR3 region has 15 residues.

The V call is TRBV18, the J call TRBJ2-7; maybe TRBD2 (5 bases). The CDR3 is 17 amino acids. Germline values: CDR1 KGHSH, CDR2 LQKENI. Trimming took 2 bases from V and 0 from J, leaving 17 bases between them. The CDR3, as DNA: TGTGCCAGCTCACCAGGCTTCGGACTCACAAACTCCTACGAGCAGTACTTC. Protein: CASSPGFGLTNSYEQYF.

CDR3 loop: CASGWAGGLYGYTF. CDR3 nucleotide sequence: TGTGCCAGCGGTTGGGCAGGGGGACTCTATGGCTACACCTTC. V and J are TRBV6-5 and TRBJ1-2; 7 positions match TRBD1. This CDR3 is built from 14 residues. The V gene's germline CDR1 is MNHEY and CDR2 SVGAGI. The ends lost 8 bases at V and 4 bases at J; junction bases unmatched: 10.

The chain recombines TRBV6-1 with TRBJ1-5, with D possibly being TRBD1 (6 bases). The germline V gene encodes CDR1 MNHNS and CDR2 SASEGT. The CDR3 runs 16 residues. V was pared by 4 bases and J by 6 bases, with 19 bases between. The CDR3 DNA follows: TGTGCCAGCAGTGTGGGGGCGGGGGGCAATGGTCAGCCCCAGCATTTT. Translating gives CASSVGAGGNGQPQHF.

The rearrangement joins TRBV20-1 to TRBJ2-7; perhaps TRBD2 as D (5 bases). Germline V CDR1 and CDR2: DFQATT, SNEGSKA (reference sequence). The V gene lost 3 bases and the J gene lost 0 bases, with 15 bases spanning the gap. This CDR3 has 15 amino acids. The CDR3 reads CSASSPSAASYEQYF. The CDR3 nucleotides read TGCAGTGCTAGTAGCCCCTCAGCGGCCTCCTACGAGCAGTACTTC.

This clone has a handful of counts. The chain couples TRBV6-6 to TRBJ2-7, with D perhaps TRBD1 (5 bases). Trimming removed 0 bases from V and 1 base from J, with 7 bases in between. The CDR3 totals 14 residues. The germline V gene has CDR1 MNHNY and CDR2 SVGAGI (reference sequence). CDR3 residues: CASSYSDTSYEQYF. In DNA, the CDR3 is TGTGCCAGCAGTTACTCGGACACGTCCTACGAGCAGTACTTC.

Comments on this clone: The junction and the germline gene differ at one end; a read error may be behind it. This sample includes further DNA sequences coding for the same CDR3. V is TRBV20-1 and J is TRBJ2-7; D remains ambiguous. Germline CDR1 reads DFQATT; CDR2 reads SNEGSKA (reference sequence). This CDR3 region has 11 residues. CDR3 amino acids: CSARDTYEQYF. CDR3 nucleotide sequence: TGCAGTGCAAGAGATACCTACGAGCAGTACTTC.

The chain couples TRBV18 to TRBJ1-5; maybe TRBD1 (5 bases). The length of the CDR3 is 13 residues. Germline V gene sequence: CDR1 KGHSH, CDR2 LQKENI. The V end lost 3 bases, the J end lost 5 bases, and 8 bases lay between the germline ends. CDR3 DNA: TGTGCCAGCTCACCGGGGCAGGATCAGCCCCAGCATTTT. It yields the protein CASSPGQDQPQHF.

The sample holds one count of this clone. The chain recombines TRBV5-6 with TRBJ2-4; D is unclear. V was shortened by 3 bases and J by 0 bases, with 7 bases between the two germline ends. CDR3 size: 14 residues. Germline assignment: CDR1 SGHDT and CDR2 YYEEEE. In DNA form, the CDR3 reads TGTGCCAGCAGCTCTATGCTAGCCAAAAACATTCAGTACTTC. This gives the protein CASSSMLAKNIQYF.

The rearrangement links TRBV9 to TRBJ1-6, with TRBD1 as a possible D gene (5 bases). The V end lost 4 bases, the J end lost 7 bases, and 12 bases lay between the germline ends. Germline loops: CDR1 SGDLS, CDR2 YYNGEE. The CDR3 runs to 14 residues. This chain's CDR3 is CASSQGYTNSPLHF. In DNA form, the CDR3 reads TGTGCCAGCAGCCAGGGATATACGAATTCACCCCTCCACTTT.

The chain carries TRBV9 and TRBJ2-7; the match to TRBD1 covers 7 bases. The CDR3 runs 13 residues. The germline V gene has CDR1 SGDLS and CDR2 YYNGEE. Trimming at V came to 3 bases and at J to 3 bases, leaving 3 bases not matched to a gene. CDR3 DNA sequence: TGTGCCAGCAGCGGCCGACAGGGCTACGAGCAGTACTTC. Its protein is CASSGRQGYEQYF. Combining the CDR3 with reference TRBV9 and TRBJ2-7 gives the whole variable domain DSGVTQTPKHLITATGQRVTLRCSPRSGDLSVYWYQQSLDQGLQFLIQYYNGEERAKGNILERFSAQQFPDLHSELNLSSLELGDSALYFCASSGRQGYEQYFGPGTRLTVT.

This chain links TRBV7-3 with TRBJ2-2; D might be TRBD2 (6 bases). CDR3 size: 14 residues. Germline loops: CDR1 SGHTA, CDR2 FQGTGA. V was pared by 5 bases and J by 4 bases, with 11 bases between. The CDR3 DNA reads as TGTGCCAGCAGCCCGGGACTTTTCACCGGGGAGCTGTTTTTT. It translates to CASSPGLFTGELFF.

The J gene is TRBJ1-1, the V gene TRBV10-3, with 9 bases aligning to TRBD1. This CDR3 is 15 amino acids long. The junction had 10 bases not matched to a gene; V was cut back by 8 bases and J by 3 bases. The germline V gene has CDR1 ENHRY and CDR2 SYGVKD. The CDR3 here is CAIRDRDGGDTEAFF. As DNA, the CDR3 is TGTGCCATCCGGGACAGGGATGGTGGGGACACTGAAGCTTTCTTT.

V gene TRBV19 combines with J gene TRBJ1-5, with 9 bases lining up with TRBD1. CDR1 and CDR2 (germline): LNHDA, SQIVND (reference sequence). V was clipped by 6 bases and J by 7 bases; unmatched bases: 4. The CDR3 is made up of 13 amino acids. The CDR3 reads CASSGQGRQPQHF. As DNA, the CDR3 is TGTGCCAGTAGCGGACAGGGGAGACAGCCCCAGCATTTT.

This chain uses TRBV9 with TRBJ1-1; possible D gene TRBD1, 5 bases. The V gene's germline CDR1 is SGDLS and CDR2 YYNGEE. Between the trimmed V and J ends, which lost 1 base and 1 base, there was a span of 8 bases. CDR3 length: 14 residues. CDR3 region: CASSVITGNTEAFF. CDR3 nucleotide sequence: TGTGCCAGCAGCGTAATAACAGGGAACACTGAAGCTTTCTTT.

This clone was observed once. J is TRBJ2-3 and V is TRBV7-8; 7 bases agree with TRBD1. The germline CDR1 and CDR2 sequences are SGHVS and FQNEAQ. The CDR3 is 16 amino acids. V trimming: 4 bases; J trimming: 1 base; junction bases outside the gene matches: 8. The CDR3 nucleotides are TGTGCCAGCAGCTCGACAGGGACGGGCGGCACAGATACGCAGTATTTT. Its protein is CASSSTGTGGTDTQYF. The variable domain in full, completed from reference TRBV7-8 and TRBJ2-3, reads GAGVSQSPRYKVAKRGQDVALRCDPISGHVSLFWYQQALGQGPEFLTYFQNEAQLDKSGLPSDRFFAERPEGSVSTLKIQRTQQEDSAVYLCASSSTGTGGTDTQYFGPGTRLTVL.